This T cell receptor beta chain was found in a study of shared clonotypes between healthy human individuals. Only in-frame clones appear in the TCRdb table, and some are missing; sequencing was by immunoSEQ multiplex PCR. The sample yields approximately 2.4 million clones, 90% to 96% seen once. V shed 3 bases and J shed 1 base, with 10 bases lying between them. This CDR3 is built from 14 residues. The germline gives CDR1 SGHNT, CDR2 YYREEE (reference sequence). This clonotype was sampled from a man aged 18 to 30 in good health. The rearrangement joins TRBV5-4 to TRBJ1-1; perhaps TRBD1 as D (5 bases). Sequencing was performed on naive CD4+ T cells sorted from blood. Subset: CD45RA+ positively selected. CDR3 protein: CASSSREGNTEAFF. For the CDR3, the DNA is TGTGCCAGCAGCTCCAGGGAGGGGAACACTGAAGCTTTCTTT.